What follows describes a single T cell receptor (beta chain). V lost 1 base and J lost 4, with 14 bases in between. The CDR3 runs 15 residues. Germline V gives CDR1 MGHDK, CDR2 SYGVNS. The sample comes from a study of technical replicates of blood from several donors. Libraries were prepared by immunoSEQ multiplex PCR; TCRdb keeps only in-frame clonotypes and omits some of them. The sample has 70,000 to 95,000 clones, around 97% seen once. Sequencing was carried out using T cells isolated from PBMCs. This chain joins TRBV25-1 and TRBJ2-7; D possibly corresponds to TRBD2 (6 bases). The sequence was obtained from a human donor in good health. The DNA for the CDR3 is TGTGCCAGCAGTGAATTAGGGCCGCGGGGATACGAGCAGTACTTC. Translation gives CASSELGPRGYEQYF.